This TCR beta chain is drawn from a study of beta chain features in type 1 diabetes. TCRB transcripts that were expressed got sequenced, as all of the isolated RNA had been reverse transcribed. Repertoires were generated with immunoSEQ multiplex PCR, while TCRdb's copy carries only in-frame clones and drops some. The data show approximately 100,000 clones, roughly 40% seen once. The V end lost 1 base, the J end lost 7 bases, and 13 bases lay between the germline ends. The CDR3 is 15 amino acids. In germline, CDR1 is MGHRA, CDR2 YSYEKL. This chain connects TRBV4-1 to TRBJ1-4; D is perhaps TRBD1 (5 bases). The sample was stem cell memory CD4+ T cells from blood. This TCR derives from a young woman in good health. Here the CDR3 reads CASSQAPQGLEKLFF. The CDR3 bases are TGCGCCAGCAGCCAAGCCCCCCAGGGACTTGAAAAACTGTTTTTT.